Detailed here is one TCR beta chain. V lost 3 bases and J lost 8; bases outside the gene matches: 6. This CDR3 spans 13 amino acids. CDR1 DFQATT and CDR2 SNEGSKA come from the germline V gene (reference sequence). Study processing details: Estimation of nucleated cell counts was performed using reference gene primer amplification. Clones were read by immunoSEQ multiplex PCR, and TCRdb kept only the in-frame ones, dropping some. V, J and clone size were drawn from that table, and D and trimming were deduced from the DNA. The sample contains 100,000 to 150,000 clones, 79% of which appear only once. These data are taken from a study of blood T cell repertoires in COVID-19. Study-level background: T cells, B-cell-depleted T cells, or PBMCs provided the cDNA or gDNA that served as material.

The specimen sequenced was peripheral blood. The sequence was obtained from a man in his forties or fifties with active or convalescent COVID-19. The rearrangement joins TRBV20-1 to TRBJ1-2; 10 nucleotides align to TRBD1. The CDR3 region has the DNA TGCAGTGCTAGTGCCGGGACAGGGGTCGGCTACACCTTC. It is translated as CSASAGTGVGYTF.